This T cell receptor (beta chain) emerged from a study of graft-versus-host responses after intestinal transplantation. V shed 6 bases and J 4 bases; nucleotides not matched to a gene: 6. This CDR3 has 15 amino acids. The germline CDR1 and CDR2 sequences are SNHLY and FYNNEI. Clones were read by immunoSEQ multiplex PCR, and TCRdb kept only the in-frame ones, dropping some. The data hold tens of thousands of clones, with about 90% observed a single time. The rearrangement joins TRBV2 to TRBJ2-7; 13 bases map to TRBD2. This sequence was found in a human patient who received an intestinal transplant, so some T cells may come from the graft donor. The specimen comprised PBMCs, sampled 98 days after intestinal transplantation. CDR3 sequence reads: CASSWGLAGTYEQYF. CDR3 nucleotide sequence: TGTGCCAGCAGCTGGGGACTAGCGGGGACTTACGAGCAGTACTTC.